This T cell receptor beta chain derives from a study of shared clonotypes between healthy human individuals. General study points: Naive CD4 clonotypes were shared across several donors at 5% to 6%.

CD4+ cells yielded CD45RA+ naive and CD45RA-negative memory subsets. About this clone: As yet, its antigen is unknown.

Measured with immunoSEQ multiplex PCR; TCRdb has only the in-frame clones, and not every one. The sample contains about 1 million clones, under 80% of which appear only once. This clonotype was sampled from a man aged 18 to 29 in good health. The sequencing input was memory CD4+ T cells sorted from blood. Sample subset: CD45RA-negative fraction.

The CDR3, as DNA: TGCGCCAGCAGCCGCGATTTTCCGAACACTGAAGCTTTCTTT. Protein product: CASSRDFPNTEAFF. V gene TRBV5-1 combines with J gene TRBJ1-1; D remains unclear. V was trimmed by 4 bases and J by 1 base, leaving 11 bases between them. Germline V gene lookup returns CDR1 SGHRS and CDR2 YFSETQ. The CDR3 length is 14 residues. The full variable domain, in which reference TRBV5-1 and TRBJ1-1 provide the parts outside the CDR3, is KAGVTQTPRYLIKTRGQQVTLSCSPISGHRSVSWYQQTPGQGLQFLFEYFSETQRNKGNFPGRFSGRQFSNSRSEMNVSTLELGDSALYLCASSRDFPNTEAFFGQGTRLTVV.